These T cell receptor beta chains were read from a single sample in a study of control samples from healthy donors and cancer patients. Produced via immunoSEQ multiplex PCR; TCRdb's table is partial and in-frame only. The sample contains 130,000 to 150,000 clones, 80% to 95% of which appear only once. Source material: blood. The receptors derive from a man aged 30 to 45 in good health. Both conserved end residues are part of each CDR3. D genes are given only for firm matches.

TRBD2	TRBV5-4	TRBJ2-5	TGTGCCAGCAGCTTGGCCGGTAGCCTTTCTGGACTAGCGTACGAGACCCAGTACTTC	CASSLAGSLSGLAYETQYF
TRBD2	TRBV27	TRBJ2-7	TGTGCCAGCAGTTTACGACTAGCGGGAGATAACGAGCAGTACTTC	CASSLRLAGDNEQYF
TRBD1	TRBV6-2/TRBV6-3	TRBJ2-7	TGTGCCAGCAGTTTAGGCAGGGGGCTTTCCTACGAGCAGTACTTC	CASSLGRGLSYEQYF
NA	TRBV5-1	TRBJ2-1	TGCGCCAGCAGCTTAGGACTACTAAGCTCCTACAATGAGCAGTTCTTC	CASSLGLLSSYNEQFF
TRBD2	TRBV5-6	TRBJ2-3	TGTGCCAGCAGCTTACCCGGACTAGCAGCAAGCACAGATACGCAGTATTTT	CASSLPGLAASTDTQYF
NA	TRBV28	TRBJ1-2	TGTGCCAGCAGTTTTACAAAACCGAATGGCTACACCTTC	CASSFTKPNGYTF
TRBD1	TRBV11-3	TRBJ2-7	TGTGCCAGCAGCTCGACAGGGGGCTACGAGCAGTACTTC	CASSSTGGYEQYF
NA	TRBV10-2	TRBJ1-6	TGCGCCAGCACCGGAGGGGACTCCTATAATTCACCCCTCCACTTT	CASTGGDSYNSPLHF
NA	TRBV27	TRBJ1-2	TGTGCCACCGTCACGGCCACCGGCTACACCTTC	CATVTATGYTF
TRBD2	TRBV9	TRBJ2-1	TGTGCCAGCAGCGTAGGTGTGACTAGCTGGGGCTCCTACAATGAGCAGTTCTTC	CASSVGVTSWGSYNEQFF